The next 27 T cell receptor beta chains were all read from a single sample in a study of T cell responses to AZD1222 COVID-19 vaccine. The table came from immunoSEQ multiplex PCR; TCRdb's copy has only in-frame clones and leaves some out. Of about 200,000 clones listed, 80% to 90% are singletons. This specimen was peripheral blood, taken on day 0 of AZD1222 vaccination. These receptors were obtained from an adult in good health.

The chain carries TRBV24-1 and TRBJ2-2, with D unclear. The CDR3 runs to 15 residues. With 5 bases removed from V and 1 base from J, the gap between germline ends came to 10 bases. Germline CDR1 is KGHDR and CDR2 is SFDVKD. The CDR3 DNA reads TGTGCCACCAGTGGTATCTTTGGGAACACCGGGGAGCTGTTTTTT. Its protein is CATSGIFGNTGELFF.

This chain connects TRBV12-5 to TRBJ2-2; D ambiguous. The CDR3 has 12 residues. The V end lost 3 bases, the J end lost 2 bases, and 1 base lay between the germline ends. Germline V gene data show CDR1 as LGHNT and CDR2 as FRNRAP. The CDR3 here is CASGFNTGELFF. The CDR3 coding sequence is TGTGCTAGTGGTTTCAACACCGGGGAGCTGTTTTTT.

The chain is built from TRBV12-1 and TRBJ1-3; the table's TRBD1 call for D was not verified on the DNA. TRBV12-1 is a recognized pseudogene. The CDR3 length is 18 residues. The CDR3 sequence: CASTSGEAGDDSGNTIYF. The CDR3 DNA reads TGTGCCAGCACCTCAGGAGAGGCAGGGGACGACTCTGGAAACACCATATATTTT.

V and J are TRBV5-6 and TRBJ1-4; a weak D match, TRBD1 (5 bases). The germline gives CDR1 SGHDT, CDR2 YYEEEE. The CDR3 consists of 17 residues. Trimming shortened V by 1 base and J by 6 bases, and 19 bases separated the two germline ends. CDR3 sequence: CASSLRPGRYQHEKLFF. The CDR3 region has the DNA TGTGCCAGCAGCTTGCGGCCGGGGCGGTATCAACATGAAAAACTGTTTTTT.

The rearrangement joins TRBV5-5 to TRBJ1-2, with TRBD1 matching 11 bases. From germline, CDR1 is SGHKS and CDR2 YYEKEE (reference sequence). The CDR3 has 15 amino acids. J was trimmed by 2 bases and V by 2 bases; bases with no gene match: 2. CDR3 sequence reads: CASSFRTGGNYGYTF. The CDR3 DNA reads as TGTGCCAGCAGCTTCCGGACAGGGGGCAACTATGGCTACACCTTC.

The V call is TRBV6-5, the J call TRBJ1-5; 11 bases are shared with TRBD1. CDR3 length: 14 amino acids. Germline V lookup: CDR1 MNHEY, CDR2 SVGAGI. The J segment lost 9 bases and the V segment lost 7 bases, leaving 8 bases of the junction unmatched. The CDR3: CASTWTGGKWPQHF. The CDR3 DNA reads TGTGCCAGCACCTGGACAGGGGGCAAGTGGCCCCAGCATTTT.

In nucleotides, the CDR3 is TGTGCCCGAAGAAGGAATTCGGGTTATGGCTACACCTTC. It encodes CARRRNSGYGYTF. This chain uses TRBV30 with TRBJ1-2; D is ambiguous. The CDR3 runs 13 residues. The germline CDR1 and CDR2 sequences are GTSNPN and SVGIG (reference sequence). Trimming removed 8 bases at V and 5 bases at J, with 18 bases between.

The rearrangement joins TRBV19 to TRBJ1-6; the D is unclear. CDR3 length: 12 amino acids. Germline lookup yields CDR1 LNHDA and CDR2 SQIVND (reference sequence). V lost 4 bases and J lost 6, with 4 bases in between. CDR3 protein: CASSRVNSPLHF. The CDR3 DNA sequence: TGTGCCAGTAGTAGAGTTAATTCACCCCTCCACTTT.

V and J are TRBV3-1 (or the pseudogene TRBV3-2) and TRBJ1-1; D is undetermined. The CDR3 length is 12 residues. Trimming stripped 4 bases from V and 7 bases from J, with 10 bases between. Germline loops: CDR1 LGHDT, CDR2 YNNKEL (reference sequence). The CDR3 spells CASSPSVGEAFF. The CDR3 coding sequence is TGTGCCAGCAGCCCGTCGGTGGGTGAAGCTTTCTTT.

The chain joins TRBV6-1 to TRBJ1-3; the D is unclear. V was cut by 2 bases and J by 0 bases, with 11 bases left in between. This CDR3 comprises 16 residues. Germline V gives CDR1 MNHNS, CDR2 SASEGT. The CDR3, as DNA: TGTGCCAGCAGTGAACAGGCGAGGTACTCTGGAAACACCATATATTTT. Its translation: CASSEQARYSGNTIYF.

The J gene is TRBJ1-5, the V gene TRBV2, with D hard to call. This CDR3 is built from 13 residues. Germline V CDR1 and CDR2: SNHLY, FYNNEI. Deletions cut 5 bases from V and 0 bases from J, with 5 bases between. CDR3 sequence reads: CASSPHSNQPQHF. DNA for the CDR3: TGTGCCAGCAGTCCCCATAGCAATCAGCCCCAGCATTTT.

The chain has TRBV19 and TRBJ2-6; D may be TRBD1 (7 bases). Trimming left V 3 bases short and J 5 bases short, with 14 bases between. Germline values: CDR1 LNHDA, CDR2 SQIVND (reference sequence). The CDR3 is made up of 16 amino acids. The CDR3 region has the DNA TGTGCCAGTAGTATCGGGGGACAGTATAGGGCCAACGTCCTGACTTTC. This codes for CASSIGGQYRANVLTF.

The J gene is TRBJ2-7, the V gene TRBV3-1 (or the pseudogene TRBV3-2); a weak D match, TRBD2 (5 bases). The germline CDR1 and CDR2 sequences are LGHDT and YNNKEL (reference sequence). This CDR3 is 11 amino acids long. V lost 9 bases and J 8 bases, leaving 14 bases between the germline ends. For the CDR3, the DNA is TGTGCCAGGGACTCTCGTACAAAGCAGTACTTC. Amino acids: CARDSRTKQYF.

The rearrangement joins TRBV6-2 or TRBV6-3 to TRBJ1-6; possibly TRBD1 for D (5 bases). Deletions cut 5 bases from V and 9 bases from J, with 14 bases between. Germline V lookup: CDR1 MNHEY, CDR2 SVGEGT. This CDR3 has 14 amino acids. In nucleotides, the CDR3 is TGTGCCAGCAGTAGGGGATCGGACACTTCACCCCTCCACTTT. It is translated as CASSRGSDTSPLHF.

The V and J genes are TRBV12-3 or TRBV12-4 and TRBJ1-2; 7 bases map to TRBD1. V shed 6 bases, J shed 7 bases, and the junction held 8 bases outside the gene matches. The CDR3 length is 13 residues. CDR3 in DNA: TGTGCCAGCAGCCAAGGACAGGTTTTTGGCTACACCTTC. This codes for CASSQGQVFGYTF.

In its sample, this clone was seen once. The chain combines TRBV25-1 with TRBJ1-4, with D perhaps matching TRBD1 (5 bases). Germline CDR1 is MGHDK and CDR2 is SYGVNS. V lost 3 bases and J 6 bases, leaving 17 bases between the germline ends. The CDR3 spans 16 residues. CDR3 loop: CASSDSLLVGHEKLFF. CDR3 sequence (DNA): TGTGCCAGCAGTGATTCCCTCCTGGTGGGGCATGAAAAACTGTTTTTT.

The J gene is TRBJ2-1, the V gene TRBV27; no clear D. Per the germline V gene, CDR1 is MNHEY and CDR2 is SMNVEV (reference sequence). CDR3 length equals 14 residues. Trimming removed 2 bases from V and 3 bases from J, with 8 bases in between. CDR3 in amino acids: CASSLARFYNEQFF. The DNA for the CDR3 is TGTGCCAGCAGTTTAGCGCGGTTCTACAATGAGCAGTTCTTC.

The V and J genes are TRBV30 and TRBJ2-5; D remains unclear. Deletions cut 7 bases from V and 5 bases from J, with 11 bases between. Germline V gives CDR1 GTSNPN, CDR2 SVGIG (reference sequence). This CDR3 spans 11 amino acids. CDR3 loop: CASKSRETQYF. CDR3 DNA sequence: TGTGCCTCCAAAAGTAGGGAGACCCAGTACTTC.

CDR3 DNA sequence: TGTGCCAGCAGCTTGGGTATCCGACAGGGGATAGACGAGCAGTACTTC. Residues: CASSLGIRQGIDEQYF. V gene TRBV5-6 combines with J gene TRBJ2-7; TRBD1 aligns across 8 bases. V lost 0 bases, J lost 5 bases, and 10 bases stayed unmatched. This CDR3 has 16 residues. Germline V lookup: CDR1 SGHDT, CDR2 YYEEEE.

This clone was seen a few times. The chain carries TRBV14 and TRBJ2-5; maybe TRBD2 (7 bases). The germline V gene has CDR1 SGHDN and CDR2 FVKESK. There are 14 residues in the CDR3. V shed 4 bases and J shed 8 bases, with 17 bases lying between them. The CDR3 DNA is TGTGCCAGCAGCCCTGCGGGGGCGGGAAGTACCCAGTACTTC. It codes for CASSPAGAGSTQYF.

V gene TRBV1 combines with J gene TRBJ1-3; the D segment call TRBD1 is taken from the table without a DNA check. TRBV1 counts as a pseudogene. The CDR3 consists of 17 residues. CDR3 DNA sequence: TGCACCAGCAGCCAAGAGGACAGGGGGCACTCTGGAAACACCATATATTTT. Translated, it gives CTSSQEDRGHSGNTIYF.

The rearrangement uses TRBV5-1 and TRBJ2-3; the match to TRBD2 covers 12 bases. V was pared by 4 bases and J by 3 bases, with 12 bases of the junction left unmatched. The CDR3 totals 18 residues. Germline V lookup: CDR1 SGHRS, CDR2 YFSETQ. This chain's CDR3 is CASSRLPPLAGGTDTQYF. CDR3 DNA: TGCGCCAGCAGCCGGTTGCCGCCGCTAGCGGGAGGGACAGATACGCAGTATTTT.

The chain recombines TRBV5-4 with TRBJ2-2, with D perhaps TRBD2 (7 bases). Germline CDR1 is SGHNT and CDR2 is YYREEE (reference sequence). The CDR3 consists of 14 residues. Trimming took 6 bases from V and 7 from J, leaving 16 bases between them. The CDR3 here is CASNLRGASGELFF. DNA for the CDR3: TGTGCCAGCAACCTACGGGGGGCCAGCGGGGAGCTGTTTTTT.

This clone showed up just once. The V gene is TRBV6-5, the J gene TRBJ1-1, with D tentatively TRBD1 (5 bases). The CDR3 spans 13 residues. In germline, CDR1 is MNHEY, CDR2 SVGAGI. V dropped 6 bases and J dropped 6 bases, with 14 bases sitting between them. CDR3 nucleotides: TGTGCCAGCAGCGTCAGGACACCCTCTGAAGCTTTCTTT. This sequence encodes CASSVRTPSEAFF.

V and J are TRBV6-5 and TRBJ2-1; 8 positions match TRBD2. The CDR3 spans 14 residues. CDR1 is MNHEY and CDR2 is SVGAGI in the germline V gene. V gave up 6 bases and J gave up 6 bases; unmatched junction bases: 7. As DNA, the CDR3 is TGTGCCAGCAGCCCGGCCCTAGCGGGCAATGAGCAGTTCTTC. Amino acids: CASSPALAGNEQFF.

The rearrangement uses TRBV9 and TRBJ2-7; perhaps D is TRBD1 or TRBD2 (7 bases each). Germline CDR1 is SGDLS and CDR2 is YYNGEE. This CDR3 comprises 17 residues. V lost 4 bases to trimming and J lost 5 bases, with 25 bases between them. The CDR3 spells CASSPQVREGAIHEQYF. The CDR3 DNA reads TGTGCCAGCAGCCCCCAGGTAAGGGAGGGGGCGATCCACGAGCAGTACTTC. Full variable domain (rest looked up from reference TRBV9 and TRBJ2-7): DSGVTQTPKHLITATGQRVTLRCSPRSGDLSVYWYQQSLDQGLQFLIQYYNGEERAKGNILERFSAQQFPDLHSELNLSSLELGDSALYFCASSPQVREGAIHEQYFGPGTRLTVT.

This rearrangement joins TRBV7-2 to TRBJ2-2, with TRBD1 matching over 8 bases. CDR1 is SGHTA, CDR2 FQGNSA, per germline. V lost 5 bases to trimming and J lost 3 bases; unmatched junction nucleotides: 5. This CDR3 spans 15 amino acids. This chain's CDR3 is CASSVRTGYTGELFF. The CDR3 DNA is TGTGCCAGCAGCGTGAGGACAGGGTACACCGGGGAGCTGTTTTTT.